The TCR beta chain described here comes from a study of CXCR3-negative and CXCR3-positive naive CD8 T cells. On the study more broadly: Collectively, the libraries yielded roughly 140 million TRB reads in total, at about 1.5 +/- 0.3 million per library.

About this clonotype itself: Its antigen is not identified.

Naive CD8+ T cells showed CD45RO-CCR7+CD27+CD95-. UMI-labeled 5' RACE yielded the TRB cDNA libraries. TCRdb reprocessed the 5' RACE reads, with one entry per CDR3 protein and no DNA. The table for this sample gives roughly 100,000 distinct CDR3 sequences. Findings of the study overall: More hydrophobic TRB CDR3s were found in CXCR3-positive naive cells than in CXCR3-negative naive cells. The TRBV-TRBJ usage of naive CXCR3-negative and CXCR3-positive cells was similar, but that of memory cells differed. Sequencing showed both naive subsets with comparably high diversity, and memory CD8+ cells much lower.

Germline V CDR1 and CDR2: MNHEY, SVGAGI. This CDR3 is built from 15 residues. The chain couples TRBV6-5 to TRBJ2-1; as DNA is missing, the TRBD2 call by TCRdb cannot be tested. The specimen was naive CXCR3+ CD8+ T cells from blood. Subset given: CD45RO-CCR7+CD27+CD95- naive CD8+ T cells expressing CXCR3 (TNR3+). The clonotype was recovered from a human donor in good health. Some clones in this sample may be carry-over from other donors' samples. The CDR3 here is CASSKLAGEYNEQFF.